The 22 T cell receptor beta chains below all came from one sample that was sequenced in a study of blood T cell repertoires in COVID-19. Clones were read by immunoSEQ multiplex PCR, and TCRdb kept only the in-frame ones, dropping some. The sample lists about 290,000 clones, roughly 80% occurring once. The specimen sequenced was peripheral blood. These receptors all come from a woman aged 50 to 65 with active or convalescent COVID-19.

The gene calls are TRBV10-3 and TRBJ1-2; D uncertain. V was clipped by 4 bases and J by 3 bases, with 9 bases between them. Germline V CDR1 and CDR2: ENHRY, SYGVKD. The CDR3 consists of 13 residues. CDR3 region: CAISAGYYYGYTF. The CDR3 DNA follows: TGTGCCATCAGTGCGGGGTACTACTATGGCTACACCTTC.

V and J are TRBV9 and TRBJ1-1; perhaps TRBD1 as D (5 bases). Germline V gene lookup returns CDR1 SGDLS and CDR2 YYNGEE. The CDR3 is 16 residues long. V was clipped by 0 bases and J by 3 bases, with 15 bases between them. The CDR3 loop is CASSVGPRAGYTEAFF. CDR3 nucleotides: TGTGCCAGCAGCGTAGGCCCCAGGGCCGGTTACACTGAAGCTTTCTTT.

In DNA, the CDR3 is TGTGCCAGCAGTGAACCCAGGGGACACAATGAGCAGTTCTTC. This gives the protein CASSEPRGHNEQFF. The chain has TRBV6-1 and TRBJ2-1, with a possible D match to TRBD1 (6 bases). Germline V lookup: CDR1 MNHNS, CDR2 SASEGT. V dropped 2 bases and J dropped 5 bases, with 10 bases sitting between them. CDR3 length equals 14 residues.

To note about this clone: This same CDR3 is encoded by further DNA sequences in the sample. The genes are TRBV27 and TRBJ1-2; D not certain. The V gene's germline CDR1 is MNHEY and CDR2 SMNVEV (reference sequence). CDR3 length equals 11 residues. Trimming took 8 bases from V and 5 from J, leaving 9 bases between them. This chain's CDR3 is CASSAGYGYTF. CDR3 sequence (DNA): TGTGCCAGCTCGGCCGGGTATGGCTACACCTTC.

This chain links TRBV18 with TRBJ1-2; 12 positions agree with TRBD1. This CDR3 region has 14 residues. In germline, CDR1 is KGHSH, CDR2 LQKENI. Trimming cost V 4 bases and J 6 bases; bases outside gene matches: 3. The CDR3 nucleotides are TGTGCCAGCTCACAAGGGACAGGGGGCGATGGCTACACCTTC. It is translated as CASSQGTGGDGYTF.

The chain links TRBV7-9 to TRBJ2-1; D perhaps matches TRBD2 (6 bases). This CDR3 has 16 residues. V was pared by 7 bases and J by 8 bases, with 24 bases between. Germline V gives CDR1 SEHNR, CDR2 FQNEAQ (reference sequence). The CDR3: CASTHSPREIPYEQFF. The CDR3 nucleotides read TGTGCCAGCACCCACTCCCCGCGGGAAATTCCCTATGAGCAGTTCTTC. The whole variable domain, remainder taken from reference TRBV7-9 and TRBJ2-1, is DTGVSQNPRHKITKRGQNVTFRCDPISEHNRLYWYRQTLGQGPEFLTYFQNEAQLEKSRLLSDRFSAERPKGSFSTLEIQRTEQGDSAMYLCASTHSPREIPYEQFFGPGTRLTVL.

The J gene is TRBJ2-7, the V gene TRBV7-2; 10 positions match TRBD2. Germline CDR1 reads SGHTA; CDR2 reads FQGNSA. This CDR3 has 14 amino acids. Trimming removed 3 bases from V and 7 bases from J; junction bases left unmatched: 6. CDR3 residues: CASSLGLARGEQYF. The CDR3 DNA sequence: TGTGCCAGCAGCTTGGGACTAGCGAGAGGGGAGCAGTACTTC.

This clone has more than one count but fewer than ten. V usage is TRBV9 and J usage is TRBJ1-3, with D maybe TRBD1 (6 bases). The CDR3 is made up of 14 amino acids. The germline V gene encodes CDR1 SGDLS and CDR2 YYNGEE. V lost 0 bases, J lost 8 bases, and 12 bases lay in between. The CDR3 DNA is TGTGCCAGCAGCGTAGCCAACAGGGCACACACCATATATTTT. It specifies CASSVANRAHTIYF.

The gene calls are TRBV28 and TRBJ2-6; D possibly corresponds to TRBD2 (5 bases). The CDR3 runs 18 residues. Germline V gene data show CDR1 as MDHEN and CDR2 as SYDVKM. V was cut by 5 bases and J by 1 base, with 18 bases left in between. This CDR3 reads CASSPSAGSPSGANVLTF. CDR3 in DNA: TGTGCCAGCAGTCCCTCGGCGGGTAGTCCTTCTGGGGCCAACGTCCTGACTTTC.

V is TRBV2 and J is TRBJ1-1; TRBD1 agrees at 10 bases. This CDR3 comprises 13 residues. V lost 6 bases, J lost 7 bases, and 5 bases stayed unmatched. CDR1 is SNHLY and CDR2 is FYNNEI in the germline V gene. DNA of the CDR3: TGTGCCAGCAGCGGACAGGGGGTAGATGAAGCTTTCTTT. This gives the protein CASSGQGVDEAFF. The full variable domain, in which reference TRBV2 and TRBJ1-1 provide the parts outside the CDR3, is EPEVTQTPSHQVTQMGQEVILRCVPISNHLYFYWYRQILGQKVEFLVSFYNNEISEKSEIFDDQFSVERPDGSNFTLKIRSTKLEDSAMYFCASSGQGVDEAFFGQGTRLTVV.

The CDR3 DNA reads TGTGCCAGCAGATTAACACATTATAGCAATCAGCCCCAGCATTTT. Protein sequence: CASRLTHYSNQPQHF. This chain joins TRBV6-5 and TRBJ1-5; no clear D gene. Trimming cost V 6 bases and J 0 bases, with 12 bases left between them. Germline CDR1 MNHEY, CDR2 SVGAGI. The CDR3 consists of 15 residues.

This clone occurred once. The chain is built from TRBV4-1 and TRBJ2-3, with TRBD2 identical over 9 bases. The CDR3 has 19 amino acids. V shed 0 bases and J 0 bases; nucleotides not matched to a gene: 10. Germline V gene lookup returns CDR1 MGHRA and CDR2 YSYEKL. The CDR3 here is CASSQEWLAGRTSTDTQYF. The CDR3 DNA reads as TGCGCCAGCAGCCAAGAATGGCTAGCGGGAAGAACTAGCACAGATACGCAGTATTTT.

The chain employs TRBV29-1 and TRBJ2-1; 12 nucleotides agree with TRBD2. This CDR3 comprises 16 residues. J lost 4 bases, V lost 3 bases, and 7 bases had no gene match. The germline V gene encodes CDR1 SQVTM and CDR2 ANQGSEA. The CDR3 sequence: CSVEIPSGRAYNEQFF. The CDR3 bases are TGCAGCGTTGAGATCCCTAGCGGGAGGGCTTACAATGAGCAGTTCTTC.

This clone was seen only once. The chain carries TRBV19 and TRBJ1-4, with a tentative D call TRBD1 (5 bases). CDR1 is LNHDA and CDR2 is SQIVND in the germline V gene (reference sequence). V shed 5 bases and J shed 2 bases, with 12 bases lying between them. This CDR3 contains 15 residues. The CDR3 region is CASSLLGATNEKLFF. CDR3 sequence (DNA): TGTGCCAGTAGTCTCTTAGGGGCTACTAATGAAAAACTGTTTTTT. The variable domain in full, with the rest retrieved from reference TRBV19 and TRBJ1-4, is DGGITQSPKYLFRKEGQNVTLSCEQNLNHDAMYWYRQDPGQGLRLIYYSQIVNDFQKGDIAEGYSVSREKKESFPLTVTSAQKNPTAFYLCASSLLGATNEKLFFGSGTQLSVL.

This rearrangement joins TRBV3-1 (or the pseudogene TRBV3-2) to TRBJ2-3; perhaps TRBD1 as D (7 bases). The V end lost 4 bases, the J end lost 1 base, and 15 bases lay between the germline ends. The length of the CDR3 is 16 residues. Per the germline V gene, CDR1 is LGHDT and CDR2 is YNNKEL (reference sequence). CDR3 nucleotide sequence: TGTGCCAGCAGCCGATCCGCGGGGACAGGCACAGATACGCAGTATTTT. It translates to CASSRSAGTGTDTQYF.

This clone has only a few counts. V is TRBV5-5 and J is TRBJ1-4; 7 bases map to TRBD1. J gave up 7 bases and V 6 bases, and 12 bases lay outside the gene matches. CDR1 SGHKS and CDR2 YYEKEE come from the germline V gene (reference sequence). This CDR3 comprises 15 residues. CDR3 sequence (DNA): TGTGCCAGCAACCCGGGACAGCTTAAGGGTGAAAAACTGTTTTTT. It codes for CASNPGQLKGEKLFF.

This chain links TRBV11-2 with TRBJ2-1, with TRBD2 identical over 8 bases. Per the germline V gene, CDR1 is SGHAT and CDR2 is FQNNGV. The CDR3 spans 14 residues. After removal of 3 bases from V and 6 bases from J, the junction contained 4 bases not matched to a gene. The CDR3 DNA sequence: TGTGCCAGCAGCTTCTACGGGAGGGCCAATGAGCAGTTCTTC. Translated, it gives CASSFYGRANEQFF.

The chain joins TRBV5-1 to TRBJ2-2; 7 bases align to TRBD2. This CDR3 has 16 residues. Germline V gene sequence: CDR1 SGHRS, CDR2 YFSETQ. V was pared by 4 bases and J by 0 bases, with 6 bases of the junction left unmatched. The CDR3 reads CASSGSSGSNTGELFF. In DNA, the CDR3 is TGCGCCAGCAGCGGGTCTAGCGGCTCGAACACCGGGGAGCTGTTTTTT. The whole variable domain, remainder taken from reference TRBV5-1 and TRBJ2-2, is KAGVTQTPRYLIKTRGQQVTLSCSPISGHRSVSWYQQTPGQGLQFLFEYFSETQRNKGNFPGRFSGRQFSNSRSEMNVSTLELGDSALYLCASSGSSGSNTGELFFGEGSRLTVL.

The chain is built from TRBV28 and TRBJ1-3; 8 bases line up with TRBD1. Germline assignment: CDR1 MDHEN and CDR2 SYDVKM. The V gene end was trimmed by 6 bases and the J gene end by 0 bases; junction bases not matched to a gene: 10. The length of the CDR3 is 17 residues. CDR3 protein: CASRSLGQDLSGNTIYF. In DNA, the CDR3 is TGTGCCAGCAGGAGTCTGGGACAGGATCTCTCTGGAAACACCATATATTTT. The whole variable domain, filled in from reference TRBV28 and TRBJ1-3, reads DVKVTQSSRYLVKRTGEKVFLECVQDMDHENMFWYRQDPGLGLRLIYFSYDVKMKEKGDIPEGYSVSREKKERFSLILESASTNQTSMYLCASRSLGQDLSGNTIYFGEGSWLTVV.

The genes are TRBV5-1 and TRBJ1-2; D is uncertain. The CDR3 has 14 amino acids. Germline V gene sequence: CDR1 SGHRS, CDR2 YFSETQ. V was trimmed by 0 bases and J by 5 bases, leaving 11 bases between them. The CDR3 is CASSLELGKYGYTF. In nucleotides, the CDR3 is TGCGCCAGCAGCTTGGAACTGGGCAAGTATGGCTACACCTTC.

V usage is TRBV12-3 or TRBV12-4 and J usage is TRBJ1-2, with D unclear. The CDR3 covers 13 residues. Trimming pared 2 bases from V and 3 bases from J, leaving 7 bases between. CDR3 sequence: CASSLRTYYGYTF. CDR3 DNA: TGTGCCAGCAGTTTACGGACTTACTATGGCTACACCTTC.

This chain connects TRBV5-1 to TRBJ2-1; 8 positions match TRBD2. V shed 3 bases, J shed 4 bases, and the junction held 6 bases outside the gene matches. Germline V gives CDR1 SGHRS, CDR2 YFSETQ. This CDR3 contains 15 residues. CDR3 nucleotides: TGCGCCAGCAGCTCGGTTAGCGGGGCGTACAATGAGCAGTTCTTC. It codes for CASSSVSGAYNEQFF.